Only a few counts were recorded for the clone carrying this TCR beta chain. What it binds is unknown. The sample belongs to a study of CD8 T cells in ankylosing spondylitis. Germline V gene lookup returns CDR1 MNHEY and CDR2 SVGEGT. Trimming removed 7 bases at V and 9 bases at J, with 16 bases between. This CDR3 spans 13 amino acids. TCRdb reanalysed the 5' RACE reads using MiXCR and keeps one entry per CDR3 protein. The table lists hundreds of thousands of distinct CDR3 sequences, over 15% of them singletons. Study results and limitations: Disease-linked clones reportedly concentrated significantly in matched ankylosing spondylitis synovial fluid.

This receptor was taken from a male donor with ankylosing spondylitis or in good health (not recorded which). V is TRBV6-2 or TRBV6-3 and J is TRBJ2-1; D is unresolved. The specimen sequenced was blood, either unsorted or a sorted T cell fraction (not recorded which). CDR3 region: CASTLGSGSEQFF. The CDR3 DNA is TGTGCCAGCACCCTGGGTTCCGGTAGTGAGCAGTTCTTC.